The text below deals with one T cell receptor beta chain. Its antigen is unidentified. V shed 0 bases and J shed 3 bases, with 9 bases lying between them. Germline CDR1 reads MNHEY; CDR2 reads SMNVEV (reference sequence). This CDR3 has 16 amino acids. The sample comes from a study of OX40 agonist ivuxolimab in advanced cancers. As for the study in general: Partial responses were achieved by three patients: one hepatocellular carcinoma, two cutaneous melanoma. Findings and limits, study-wide: Among T cells, CD8+ cells averaged more expanded clones than CD4+ cells.

Method: immunoSEQ multiplex PCR; TCRdb's copy keeps in-frame clones and lacks some. The sample lists some 35,000 clones; roughly nine tenths were seen once. The sequences come from CD4+ or CD8+ T cells sorted from blood, collected in a trial of the OX40 agonist ivuxolimab. The V call is TRBV27, the J call TRBJ2-6; no firm D call. The receptor was derived from an adult with an advanced solid tumor such as melanoma, head and neck, liver or kidney cancer. The CDR3 bases are TGTGCCAGCAGTTTATCCCCTCCCCATGGGGCCAACGTCCTGACTTTC. Amino acid sequence: CASSLSPPHGANVLTF.